The sequence of this TCR beta chain was determined in a study of blood T cell repertoires in COVID-19. Study-wide background: PBMCs, B-cell-depleted T cells, or T cells were the source of the cDNA or gDNA that made up the material.

Germline V lookup: CDR1 MNHEY, CDR2 SMNVEV (reference sequence). The junction had 8 bases not matched to a gene; V was cut back by 4 bases and J by 4 bases. The CDR3 covers 15 residues. TCRdb keeps only in-frame clones here, not all; method: immunoSEQ multiplex PCR. The sample lists approximately 72,000 clones; 70% to 90% were seen once. The V and J genes are TRBV27 and TRBJ1-2; 8 nucleotides match TRBD1. The TCR was taken from a man aged 50-59 years with acute or convalescent COVID-19. The sample comprised peripheral blood. CDR3 amino acids: CASSSGADRAYGYTF. DNA of the CDR3: TGTGCCAGCAGTTCCGGAGCGGACAGGGCCTATGGCTACACCTTC.